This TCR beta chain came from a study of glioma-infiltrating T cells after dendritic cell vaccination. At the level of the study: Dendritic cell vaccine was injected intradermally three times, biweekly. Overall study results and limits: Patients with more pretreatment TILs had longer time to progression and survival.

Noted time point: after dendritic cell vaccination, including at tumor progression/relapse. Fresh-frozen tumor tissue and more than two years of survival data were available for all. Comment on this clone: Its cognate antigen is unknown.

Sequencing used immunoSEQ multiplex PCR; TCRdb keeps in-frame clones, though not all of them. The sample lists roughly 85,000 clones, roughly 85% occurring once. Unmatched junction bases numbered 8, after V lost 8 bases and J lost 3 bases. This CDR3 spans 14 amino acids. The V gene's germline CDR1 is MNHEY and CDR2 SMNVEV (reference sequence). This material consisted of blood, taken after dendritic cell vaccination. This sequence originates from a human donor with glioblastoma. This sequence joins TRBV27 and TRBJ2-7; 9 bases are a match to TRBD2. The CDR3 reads CASGSGGLDYEQYF. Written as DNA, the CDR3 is TGTGCCAGCGGAAGCGGGGGGCTAGACTACGAGCAGTACTTC.